The rows below give T cell receptor beta chains drawn from one sample of a study of blood T cell repertoires in COVID-19. Using immunoSEQ multiplex PCR, the repertoire was profiled, and TCRdb retains in-frame clones only, with some absent. Of around 150,000 clones detected, 93% appear once; the ten largest clones hold less than 2%. Sequencing was performed on peripheral blood. The receptors come from a woman aged 60-70 years with COVID-19, enrolled during active disease. Both conserved end residues are part of each CDR3. D genes are given only for firm matches.

D	V	J	CDR3	DNA
-	TRBV27	TRBJ2-5	CASSLFSLGAQTGTQYF	TGTGCCAGCAGTTTATTTTCCCTCGGAGCCCAGACGGGGACCCAGTACTTC
-	TRBV9	TRBJ1-2	CASSGRGYFGYTF	TGTGCCAGCAGCGGGCGGGGGTACTTTGGCTACACCTTC
TRBD2	TRBV19	TRBJ2-1	CASSILAGTYNEQFF	TGTGCCAGTAGTATCCTAGCGGGAACCTACAATGAGCAGTTCTTC
-	TRBV4-1	TRBJ1-4	CASSQERGPLFF	TGCGCCAGCAGCCAAGAGCGGGGGCCCCTGTTTTTT
TRBD1	TRBV25-1	TRBJ1-4	CASSDTGGVGNEKLFF	TGTGCCAGCAGTGACACAGGGGGCGTCGGTAATGAAAAACTGTTTTTT
TRBD1	TRBV5-1	TRBJ2-2	CASSYRDRDTGELFF	TGCGCCAGCAGCTACCGGGACAGGGATACCGGGGAGCTGTTTTTT
TRBD2	TRBV2	TRBJ2-1	CATSRLAGSNEQFF	TGTGCCACATCCCGGCTAGCGGGGTCAAATGAGCAGTTCTTC
-	TRBV5-6	TRBJ1-1	CASSFGGVGEAFF	TGTGCCAGCAGCTTCGGGGGGGTTGGTGAAGCTTTCTTT
TRBD1	TRBV10-3	TRBJ1-1	CAITARKQGAATEAFF	TGTGCCATCACTGCAAGGAAACAGGGGGCGGCCACTGAAGCTTTCTTT
TRBD1	TRBV5-1	TRBJ1-2	CASSTQTGGSYGYTF	TGCGCCAGCAGCACACAAACAGGGGGTTCCTATGGCTACACCTTC
-	TRBV25-1	TRBJ1-1	CASLGQTRNTEAFF	TGTGCCAGCCTTGGACAGACCCGGAACACTGAAGCTTTCTTT
TRBD1	TRBV4-1	TRBJ1-1	CASKKQGENTEAFF	TGCGCCAGCAAGAAACAGGGGGAGAACACTGAAGCTTTCTTT
-	TRBV6-5	TRBJ1-3	CASRTDPSGNTIYF	TGTGCCAGCAGAACAGACCCCTCTGGAAACACCATATATTTT
TRBD1	TRBV4-1	TRBJ1-3	CASSLGQGARNTIYF	TGCGCCAGCAGCTTAGGACAGGGGGCTAGAAACACCATATATTTT
TRBD2	TRBV9	TRBJ2-2	CASSPTSGAGVLDTGELFF	TGTGCCAGCAGCCCGACTAGCGGGGCTGGCGTATTGGACACCGGGGAGCTGTTTTTT
-	TRBV5-1	TRBJ2-2	CASSLGGQNTGELFF	TGCGCCAGCAGCTTGGGGGGACAGAACACCGGGGAGCTGTTTTTT
-	TRBV2	TRBJ2-7	CASILVQGSYEQYF	TGTGCCAGCATTCTTGTACAGGGATCCTACGAGCAGTACTTC
-	TRBV12-5	TRBJ1-1	CASGLNSGTTVRAFF	TGTGCTAGTGGTTTAAATTCGGGGACAACGGTTAGGGCTTTCTTT
TRBD2	TRBV4-1	TRBJ2-3	CASSQDLGLAGGHTDTQYF	TGCGCCAGCAGCCAAGATCTAGGACTAGCGGGGGGCCACACAGATACGCAGTATTTT
TRBD1	TRBV9	TRBJ1-2	CASSLTGGKGYTF	TGTGCCAGCAGCTTGACAGGGGGCAAAGGCTACACCTTC
-	TRBV19	TRBJ2-5	CASSNGFQETQYF	TGTGCCAGTAGTAATGGCTTCCAAGAGACCCAGTACTTC
-	TRBV14	TRBJ1-1	CASSQETGDNLNTEAFF	TGTGCCAGCAGCCAAGAGACCGGGGACAATTTGAACACTGAAGCTTTCTTT
-	TRBV9	TRBJ1-5	CASSGDMYQPQHF	TGTGCCAGCAGCGGTGACATGTACCAGCCCCAGCATTTT
-	TRBV4-1	TRBJ1-6	CASSQDGGDRSPLHF	TGCGCCAGCAGCCAAGATGGGGGCGACCGGTCACCCCTCCACTTT